The entry below describes one TCR beta chain. Its specificity is not known. These data come from a study of cytomegalovirus exposure and HLA in healthy donors. Background on the study: Unique TCR beta sequences numbering 95 million to 130 million came from around 180 million T cells in an earlier analysis.

60 Vbeta and 13 Jbeta primers were used in PCR. TCRdb's table, derived via immunoSEQ multiplex PCR, lists solely in-frame clones and lacks some. Its table lists 130,000 or so clones. General study points: Reports credit the classifier with highly specific, highly sensitive diagnosis of cytomegalovirus status.

Trimming left V 3 bases short and J 5 bases short, with 14 bases between. CDR1 SGDLS and CDR2 YYNGEE come from the germline V gene. CDR3 length: 15 residues. This sequence originates from a woman aged 40 to 55 in good health and CMV-seronegative. The chain recombines TRBV9 with TRBJ2-2, with TRBD1 as a possible D gene (5 bases). The sample consisted of PBMCs. The DNA of the CDR3 is TGTGCCAGCAGCGCAGGGATTCTGAAGACCGGGGAGCTGTTTTTT. Amino acids: CASSAGILKTGELFF.